These T cell receptor beta chains were read from a single sample in a study of monozygotic twins with inflammatory bowel disease. TCRdb re-called the 5' RACE reads; every CDR3 protein appears as one record, without DNA. This sample's table has 400,000 or so distinct CDR3 sequences. The sample comprised blood. The receptors here all came from a human donor with ulcerative colitis or Crohn's disease, or a healthy co-twin of an affected twin (not recorded which). Each CDR3 is given with its conserved first and last residue. Each record gives: V gene, J gene, CDR3 protein.

V gene: TRBV6-5; J gene: TRBJ1-2; CDR3 protein: CASQGNYGYTF
V gene: TRBV7-9; J gene: TRBJ2-3; CDR3 protein: CASSPRQASTDTQYF
V gene: TRBV20-1; J gene: TRBJ1-2; CDR3 protein: CSARAGGVNGYTF
V gene: TRBV28; J gene: TRBJ2-5; CDR3 protein: CASILRGQNQETQYF
V gene: TRBV5-8; J gene: TRBJ2-1; CDR3 protein: CAIPAHTPYNEQFF
V gene: TRBV20-1; J gene: TRBJ2-7; CDR3 protein: CSGEPLAGTYEQYF
V gene: TRBV7-2; J gene: TRBJ2-1; CDR3 protein: CASSLGTSGRSDEQFF
V gene: TRBV28; J gene: TRBJ2-2; CDR3 protein: CASSLYGGELFF
V gene: TRBV7-2; J gene: TRBJ2-3; CDR3 protein: CASSWQDTQYF
V gene: TRBV19; J gene: TRBJ1-4; CDR3 protein: CASSIGDTPTNEKLFF
V gene: TRBV20-1; J gene: TRBJ2-7; CDR3 protein: CSASGRAGSYEQYF
V gene: TRBV5-1; J gene: TRBJ1-2; CDR3 protein: CASSLASDAGYTF
V gene: TRBV7-9; J gene: TRBJ2-1; CDR3 protein: CASSPPTSTYNEQFF
V gene: TRBV7-9; J gene: TRBJ1-4; CDR3 protein: CASSLTRTTLEKLFF
V gene: TRBV27; J gene: TRBJ2-2; CDR3 protein: CASRWGGTEAGELFF
V gene: TRBV13; J gene: TRBJ2-1; CDR3 protein: CASSFRLAGGEEQFF
V gene: TRBV28; J gene: TRBJ2-7; CDR3 protein: CASTSRVAVYEQYF
V gene: TRBV20-1; J gene: TRBJ2-3; CDR3 protein: CSAGDRGDTQYF
V gene: TRBV7-8; J gene: TRBJ2-7; CDR3 protein: CASSLDSLAFYEQYF
V gene: TRBV20-1; J gene: TRBJ1-1; CDR3 protein: CSAMIGTADKAFF
V gene: TRBV4-2; J gene: TRBJ2-3; CDR3 protein: CASSLLAGRDGTDTQYF
V gene: TRBV28; J gene: TRBJ1-1; CDR3 protein: CASTRQGALWNTEAFF
V gene: TRBV20-1; J gene: TRBJ2-2; CDR3 protein: CSARDGRQNTGELFF
V gene: TRBV5-1; J gene: TRBJ1-2; CDR3 protein: CASSLAEGGDYGYTF
V gene: TRBV18; J gene: TRBJ1-5; CDR3 protein: CASSPLGSNSGQPQHF
V gene: TRBV12-3/TRBV12-4; J gene: TRBJ2-7; CDR3 protein: CASSPQGGPYEQYF
V gene: TRBV7-5; J gene: TRBJ2-7; CDR3 protein: CISVPEANHRVEQYF
V gene: TRBV5-1; J gene: TRBJ2-1; CDR3 protein: CASSLTGTYSPQQFF
V gene: TRBV7-3; J gene: TRBJ2-2; CDR3 protein: CASSLSGRETGELFF
V gene: TRBV9; J gene: TRBJ2-2; CDR3 protein: CASSVESGGYRELFF
V gene: TRBV7-9; J gene: TRBJ2-3; CDR3 protein: CASSFLGRGGTDTQYF
V gene: TRBV4-1; J gene: TRBJ2-4; CDR3 protein: CASEANQGQGLGIQYF
V gene: TRBV5-1; J gene: TRBJ2-7; CDR3 protein: CASSLAGTSGGRPYEQYF
V gene: TRBV7-2; J gene: TRBJ2-1; CDR3 protein: CASSLGGQGSEQFF
V gene: TRBV7-2; J gene: TRBJ1-5; CDR3 protein: CASSLGAATGAQPQHF
V gene: TRBV19; J gene: TRBJ2-7; CDR3 protein: CAGSFGSSEQYF
V gene: TRBV20-1; J gene: TRBJ2-3; CDR3 protein: CSARDRRGKDTQYF
V gene: TRBV9; J gene: TRBJ1-6; CDR3 protein: CASSRGGGNSPLHF
V gene: TRBV19; J gene: TRBJ2-3; CDR3 protein: CASSILATGPDTQYF
V gene: TRBV3-1; J gene: TRBJ2-1; CDR3 protein: CASSPEIHRGGEQFF
V gene: TRBV18; J gene: TRBJ2-7; CDR3 protein: CASSPTGGYYEQYF
V gene: TRBV2; J gene: TRBJ1-2; CDR3 protein: CASSEAGGGYTF
V gene: TRBV12-3/TRBV12-4; J gene: TRBJ2-1; CDR3 protein: CASHRANEQFF
V gene: TRBV18; J gene: TRBJ2-2; CDR3 protein: CASSPFVRENTGELFF
V gene: TRBV12-3/TRBV12-4; J gene: TRBJ2-1; CDR3 protein: CASSFGQGIDEQFF
V gene: TRBV12-3/TRBV12-4; J gene: TRBJ1-4; CDR3 protein: CASGMGQSNEKLFF
V gene: TRBV3-1; J gene: TRBJ2-5; CDR3 protein: CASSQEALQETQYF
V gene: TRBV12-3/TRBV12-4; J gene: TRBJ1-5; CDR3 protein: CASSSSGGGQPQHF
V gene: TRBV15; J gene: TRBJ1-1; CDR3 protein: CATRRTGRPSTMNTEAFF
V gene: TRBV5-5; J gene: TRBJ1-1; CDR3 protein: CASRNGQGMNTEAFF
V gene: TRBV7-2; J gene: TRBJ1-2; CDR3 protein: CASSLVGGADSYGYTF